Listed below are T cell receptor beta chains from one sample, sequenced in a study of patients and donors after allogeneic stem cell transplantation. TCRdb re-derived calls from the RT-PCR reads in MiXCR, one entry per CDR3 protein. The repertoire holds about 4,000 distinct CDR3 sequences, approximately 15% seen once, with over 60% in the top ten. Material: blood, either unsorted or a sorted T cell fraction (not recorded which). The source of these receptors is a human donor who was either an allogeneic HSCT recipient or a stem cell or donor lymphocyte infusion donor (not recorded which). It is not recorded whose cells these are; they may come from a transplant donor. Both conserved end residues are part of each CDR3. The D gene is left open where the match is weak.

TRBJ1-1	TRBD1	TRBV11-2	CASSLVRTGSTEAFF
TRBJ1-4	.	TRBV6-1	CASSAREAGDEKLFF
TRBJ1-3	.	TRBV3-1	CASSQGGRLSGNTIYF
TRBJ1-4	.	TRBV6-5	CASSKRATNEKLFF
TRBJ1-2	.	TRBV18	CASSPPSGARGYTF
TRBJ1-4	TRBD1	TRBV4-1	CASSKQGLDEKLFF
TRBJ1-6	.	TRBV2	CASSAIRALHF
TRBJ2-3	.	TRBV6-1	CASSDIQGADTQYF
TRBJ2-2	.	TRBV6-5	CASSQQSTGELFF
TRBJ1-4	.	TRBV19	CASSTPVATDGEKLFF
TRBJ2-3	.	TRBV20-1	CSAPRQGHTDTQYF
TRBJ2-7	TRBD1	TRBV6-1	CASRRDRRIYEQYF
TRBJ2-5	TRBD2	TRBV3-1	CASSRRTSGSGETQYF
TRBJ2-2	.	TRBV18	CASSPSWNTGELFF
TRBJ1-2	TRBD1	TRBV18	CASSPQGQGGGYTF
TRBJ2-4	.	TRBV7-9	CASSLKSTFKNIQYF
TRBJ1-1	.	TRBV6-1	CASTPSWGSTEAFF
TRBJ1-3	.	TRBV24-1	CASRLRSGNTIYF
TRBJ2-1	TRBD2	TRBV12-3/TRBV12-4	CASSLRTSGSSYNEQFF
TRBJ2-3	TRBD1	TRBV7-9	CASSTWTGSTDTQYF
TRBJ2-1	TRBD2	TRBV20-1	CSASGRAYNEQFF
TRBJ1-6	TRBD1	TRBV6-5	CASRRDRVYNSPLHF
TRBJ1-6	.	TRBV7-2	CASSLAGSPLHF
TRBJ2-5	.	TRBV18	CASSPPRLQETQYF
TRBJ2-1	.	TRBV7-2	CASSSLVSAGNEQFF
TRBJ1-1	TRBD1	TRBV9	CASSSLGQGNTEAFF
TRBJ1-6	TRBD1	TRBV12-3/TRBV12-4	CASTRQGQNSPLHF
TRBJ2-7	.	TRBV20-1	CSARGWGPLQYEQYF
TRBJ2-2	.	TRBV5-1	CASSEGPNTGELFF
TRBJ2-3	.	TRBV18	CASSPLVATQYF
TRBJ2-5	.	TRBV5-1	CASSTAGRETQYF
TRBJ1-5	.	TRBV5-5	CASSLGVASQPQHF
TRBJ2-7	.	TRBV27	CASSLGPRAYEQYF
TRBJ2-6	.	TRBV2	CASSVWGSGANVLTF
TRBJ2-7	.	TRBV24-1	CATSRDFPREQYF
TRBJ1-5	.	TRBV28	CASSLWIFGKNQPQHF
TRBJ2-7	.	TRBV2	CASSAHPQAYEQYF
TRBJ2-5	.	TRBV5-1	CASSHGTPETQYF
TRBJ2-7	.	TRBV5-1	CASSLYRLSYEQYF
TRBJ1-1	.	TRBV6-1	CASSAYRDHAEAFF
TRBJ2-5	.	TRBV11-1	CASSFFVKETQYF
TRBJ1-6	.	TRBV19	CASSITVNNSPLHF
TRBJ2-1	.	TRBV7-9	CASSLAWGKSYNEQFF
TRBJ1-5	.	TRBV29-1	CSVEVYSGQPQHF
TRBJ2-7	.	TRBV6-5	CASSKTSIYEQYF
TRBJ1-3	.	TRBV2	CASGNSAGNTIYF
TRBJ1-5	TRBD1	TRBV20-1	CSARQGGNQPQHF
TRBJ2-1	TRBD1	TRBV18	CASSPNGQGANNEQFF
TRBJ1-3	.	TRBV6-5	CASSYRADFFSGNTIYF
TRBJ1-6	.	TRBV12-3/TRBV12-4	CASGRVFNSPLHF
TRBJ1-5	TRBD1	TRBV6-6	CASSIPTGGFQPQHF
TRBJ1-2	.	TRBV2	CASKASYYGYTF
TRBJ2-1	.	TRBV6-5	CASSPGPREQFF
TRBJ2-7	TRBD2	TRBV7-6	CASSLAVSSGVFRLGPYEQYF
TRBJ1-5	.	TRBV14	CASMPPHF
TRBJ1-6	.	TRBV27	CASSLLFGNYNSPLHF
TRBJ1-2	TRBD1	TRBV3-1	CASSQPRTGAYGYTF
TRBJ2-2	.	TRBV20-1	CSARSGNLNTGELFF
TRBJ1-5	.	TRBV2	CASSSRAGIYSNQPQHF
TRBJ2-2	.	TRBV5-1	CASSLTATGELFF